This paragraph covers one T cell receptor beta chain sequence. The target antigen is unknown. The sample comes from a study of Ad26.COV2.S vaccination and SARS-CoV-2 variants. Only in-frame clones appear in the TCRdb table, and some are missing; sequencing was by immunoSEQ multiplex PCR. The sample carries roughly 100,000 clones, around 80% recorded once. Overall study results and limits: Vaccinated individuals (as opposed to placebo recipients) had higher spike-specific TCR breadth.

The CDR3 totals 14 residues. The V gene's germline CDR1 is SNHLY and CDR2 FYNNEI. Deletions cut 5 bases from V and 1 base from J, with 10 bases between. The TCR originated in a human donor who had recovered from COVID-19. The sample consisted of peripheral blood, taken after recovery from COVID-19. V is TRBV2 and J is TRBJ2-3; possible D gene TRBD1, 6 bases. The CDR3, as DNA: TGTGCCAGCAGTACTCGACAGGGCACAGATACGCAGTATTTT. As protein: CASSTRQGTDTQYF.